This T cell receptor beta chain emerged from a study of blood T cell repertoires in COVID-19. About the research overall: The study drew acute and convalescent COVID-19 samples from the United States, Italy and Spain. T cells, B-cell-depleted T cells, or PBMCs supplied cDNA or gDNA.

V was cut by 4 bases and J by 0 bases, with 12 bases left in between. This CDR3 is built from 15 residues. Germline V gene sequence: CDR1 MNHEY, CDR2 SMNVEV (reference sequence). As handled by the study authors: Amplifying reference gene primers gave estimates of nucleated cell counts. Sequencing was performed with immunoSEQ multiplex PCR; in TCRdb, only in-frame clones are kept and a portion is missing. D and trimming come from the DNA, and the V and J calls and clone size come from that table. This sample has 70,000 to 85,000 clones; around 80% occur once, and the top ten carry around a fifth. The gene calls are TRBV27 and TRBJ1-1; D not certain. The sequenced material came from peripheral blood. This receptor was obtained from a human donor in a cohort sampled during active COVID-19. The CDR3 DNA reads TGTGCCAGCAGTTCCCTCCGAGTCATGAACACTGAAGCTTTCTTT. Its protein is CASSSLRVMNTEAFF.